The rows below give T cell receptor beta chains drawn from one sample of a study of blood T cell repertoires in COVID-19. Assay: immunoSEQ multiplex PCR; the TCRdb copy retains only in-frame clones and omits some. The table lists 250,000 to 300,000 clones, around 89% of them singletons. The sequenced material came from peripheral blood. The receptors originated from a woman in her 30s who had recovered from COVID-19. Each CDR3 is given with its conserved first and last residue. A D gene is named only where the DNA matches it firmly. Size tells how often a clone was seen (once, few, many) or the class of an expanded clone, and some rows leave it out.

NA	TRBD2	TRBJ2-7	TRBV10-3	CAISAGLAGRAYEQYF	TGTGCCATCAGTGCTGGACTAGCGGGGCGGGCTTACGAGCAGTACTTC
once	NA	TRBJ2-3	TRBV12-3/TRBV12-4	CASSLGAGDTQYF	TGTGCCAGCAGTTTGGGGGCAGGGGATACGCAGTATTTT
NA	TRBD1	TRBJ1-1	TRBV29-1	CSVGTGAPLNTEAFF	TGCAGCGTAGGGACAGGGGCCCCTCTGAACACTGAAGCTTTCTTT
NA	NA	TRBJ1-1	TRBV29-1	CSVEKNRNTEAFF	TGCAGCGTTGAGAAAAACAGGAACACTGAAGCTTTCTTT
NA	NA	TRBJ1-1	TRBV5-1	CASSLATGLGEAFF	TGCGCCAGCAGCTTGGCTACAGGTCTGGGTGAAGCTTTCTTT
NA	TRBD1	TRBJ1-2	TRBV29-1	CSVRPGQGISGYTF	TGCAGCGTTCGCCCGGGACAGGGGATCAGTGGCTACACCTTC
NA	NA	TRBJ1-1	TRBV27	CASSKQGNTEAFF	TGTGCCAGCAGTAAACAGGGGAACACTGAAGCTTTCTTT
NA	TRBD1	TRBJ2-1	TRBV3-1/TRBV3-2	CASSSTGGSNEQFF	TGTGCCAGCAGCTCGACAGGGGGTAGCAATGAGCAGTTCTTC
once	TRBD1	TRBJ2-2	TRBV29-1	CSVLRDRVAGELFF	TGCAGCGTCCTACGGGACAGGGTAGCCGGGGAGCTGTTTTTT
NA	NA	TRBJ1-6	TRBV9	CASSVEGSSYNSPLHF	TGTGCCAGCAGCGTAGAAGGGAGCTCCTATAATTCACCCCTCCACTTT
NA	TRBD1	TRBJ1-2	TRBV28	CASSPGQGYGYTF	TGTGCCAGCAGTCCAGGACAGGGGTATGGCTACACCTTC
NA	NA	TRBJ1-1	TRBV27	CASSPQIAVGTEAFF	TGTGCCAGCAGTCCTCAAATTGCGGTCGGCACTGAAGCTTTCTTT
once	TRBD1	TRBJ2-5	TRBV9	CASSGQGQAQETQYF	TGTGCCAGCAGCGGACAAGGACAGGCCCAAGAGACCCAGTACTTC
NA	TRBD2	TRBJ2-3	TRBV27	CASSWRGGPDTQYF	TGTGCCAGCAGTTGGCGGGGAGGGCCAGATACGCAGTATTTT
NA	TRBD2	TRBJ2-7	TRBV7-2	CASRVGGGSYEQYF	TGTGCCAGCAGGGTTGGGGGGGGTTCCTACGAGCAGTACTTC
NA	TRBD1	TRBJ1-1	TRBV28	CASSIRPAPQGVWGDTEAFF	TGTGCCAGCAGCATAAGACCCGCCCCGCAGGGGGTATGGGGGGACACTGAAGCTTTCTTT
NA	TRBD1	TRBJ2-3	TRBV18	CASSPAQGMKDTQYF	TGTGCCAGCTCACCGGCACAGGGGATGAAAGATACGCAGTATTTT
NA	TRBD2	TRBJ2-3	TRBV6-1	CASSAKLAGGTDTQYF	TGTGCCAGCAGTGCGAAACTAGCGGGGGGCACAGATACGCAGTATTTT
NA	NA	TRBJ2-7	TRBV28	CASSLKVSRPGSYEQYF	TGTGCCAGCAGTTTAAAGGTCTCCCGGCCAGGCTCCTACGAGCAGTACTTC
NA	TRBD1	TRBJ1-1	TRBV5-1	CASSPGQGSLAEAFF	TGCGCCAGCAGCCCGGGACAGGGGTCTCTCGCTGAAGCTTTCTTT
once	NA	TRBJ2-4	TRBV6-5	CASSGQLAKNIQYF	TGTGCCAGCAGCGGACAGCTAGCCAAAAACATTCAGTACTTC
NA	NA	TRBJ1-1	TRBV3-1/TRBV3-2	CASSQGGNEAFF	TGTGCCAGCAGCCAAGGAGGGAATGAAGCTTTCTTT
NA	TRBD1	TRBJ1-2	TRBV18	CASSPGQGAADYGYTF	TGTGCCAGCTCACCCGGGCAGGGGGCGGCCGACTATGGCTACACCTTC
NA	NA	TRBJ1-1	TRBV19	CASRDMNTEAFF	TGTGCCAGTAGGGACATGAACACTGAAGCTTTCTTT
NA	NA	TRBJ1-1	TRBV27	CASSLEGNTEAFF	TGTGCCAGCAGTTTAGAGGGAAACACTGAAGCTTTCTTT
NA	TRBD1	TRBJ1-4	TRBV3-1/TRBV3-2	CASSQPGQGNEKLFF	TGTGCCAGCAGCCAGCCGGGACAGGGGAATGAAAAACTGTTTTTT
NA	TRBD2	TRBJ2-1	TRBV5-1	CASSRRTSGGGGNEQFF	TGCGCCAGCAGTCGACGGACTAGCGGGGGCGGTGGTAATGAGCAGTTCTTC
NA	TRBD2	TRBJ2-5	TRBV5-6	CASSPTTSGKTQYF	TGTGCCAGCAGCCCAACGACTAGCGGAAAGACCCAGTACTTC
NA	NA	TRBJ1-3	TRBV6-1	CASSEAQAIESGNTIYF	TGTGCCAGCAGTGAAGCCCAGGCTATAGAATCTGGAAACACCATATATTTT
few	NA	TRBJ2-5	TRBV28	CASSLSETQYF	TGTGCCAGCAGTTTATCGGAGACCCAGTACTTC
NA	NA	TRBJ2-5	TRBV28	CASSLAGDETQYF	TGTGCCAGCAGTTTAGCAGGGGACGAGACCCAGTACTTC
NA	NA	TRBJ2-7	TRBV6-5	CASKGRVPYEQYF	TGTGCCAGCAAAGGCAGGGTACCCTACGAGCAGTACTTC
NA	TRBD1	TRBJ1-6	TRBV5-8	CASSQTGGNSPLHF	TGTGCCAGCAGCCAAACAGGGGGGAATTCACCCCTCCACTTT
NA	NA	TRBJ2-3	TRBV9	CASSAEGLTDTQYF	TGTGCCAGCAGCGCGGAGGGGTTAACAGATACGCAGTATTTT
NA	TRBD1	TRBJ1-2	TRBV19	CASSIKQGLGYGYTF	TGTGCCAGTAGTATAAAACAGGGGCTCGGCTATGGCTACACCTTC
NA	NA	TRBJ2-7	TRBV15	CATSREGGEQYF	TGTGCCACCAGCAGAGAGGGGGGCGAGCAGTACTTC
NA	NA	TRBJ2-7	TRBV24-1	CATSDATDPSYEQYF	TGTGCCACCAGTGATGCAACAGATCCTTCCTACGAGCAGTACTTC
once	NA	TRBJ1-1	TRBV28	CASSYGVPEAFF	TGTGCCAGCAGCTACGGGGTCCCTGAAGCTTTCTTT
NA	NA	TRBJ1-2	TRBV5-1	CASSLQHGLLYGYTF	TGCGCCAGCAGCTTACAACACGGACTGCTCTATGGCTACACCTTC
NA	TRBD2	TRBJ2-1	TRBV9	CASSDLSGGDYNEQFF	TGTGCCAGCAGCGACCTTAGCGGGGGGGACTACAATGAGCAGTTCTTC
NA	TRBD1	TRBJ2-1	TRBV28	CASSTPGQGYNEQFF	TGTGCCAGCAGCACCCCGGGACAGGGCTACAATGAGCAGTTCTTC
NA	TRBD1	TRBJ1-1	TRBV6-5	CASSRQGWEAFF	TGTGCCAGCAGTAGACAGGGTTGGGAAGCTTTCTTT
NA	TRBD1	TRBJ2-3	TRBV2	CASSEPGQGPDTQYF	TGTGCCAGCAGTGAACCGGGACAGGGGCCAGATACGCAGTATTTT
NA	NA	TRBJ1-4	TRBV5-4	CASSLGGDEKLFF	TGTGCCAGCAGCTTGGGGGGGGATGAAAAACTGTTTTTT
NA	NA	TRBJ1-3	TRBV2	CASSPTGISGNTIYF	TGTGCCAGCAGCCCCACGGGTATCTCTGGAAACACCATATATTTT
once	NA	TRBJ2-3	TRBV19	CASSLGTSDTQYF	TGTGCCAGTAGCCTAGGGACTTCAGATACGCAGTATTTT
NA	NA	TRBJ1-3	TRBV10-3	CAISDGSSGNTIYF	TGTGCCATCAGTGACGGGAGCTCTGGAAACACCATATATTTT
NA	TRBD1	TRBJ2-7	TRBV9	CASSPSTGGNEQYF	TGTGCCAGCAGCCCTTCGACAGGGGGTAACGAGCAGTACTTC
NA	NA	TRBJ2-7	TRBV27	CASSSSSYEQYF	TGTGCCAGCAGTTCCTCCTCCTACGAGCAGTACTTC
NA	NA	TRBJ1-5	TRBV6-5	CASRAVAGRDQPQHF	TGTGCCAGCAGGGCTGTGGCAGGGAGGGATCAGCCCCAGCATTTT
NA	NA	TRBJ2-3	TRBV15	CATSRDDSSTDTQYF	TGTGCCACCAGCAGAGATGACAGCAGCACAGATACGCAGTATTTT
NA	TRBD1	TRBJ1-3	TRBV28	CASRTQGGSGNTIYF	TGTGCCAGCAGAACACAGGGGGGCTCTGGAAACACCATATATTTT
few	NA	TRBJ2-2	TRBV11-3	CASSPIQGFGNTGELFF	TGTGCCAGCAGCCCCATACAGGGTTTCGGTAACACCGGGGAGCTGTTTTTT
NA	NA	TRBJ2-5	TRBV20-1	CSASTRNQETQYF	TGCAGTGCTAGTACGAGAAACCAAGAGACCCAGTACTTC
NA	TRBD1	TRBJ1-6	TRBV5-4	CASSGGGQGNNSPLHF	TGTGCCAGCAGCGGGGGAGGACAGGGAAACAATTCACCCCTCCACTTT
NA	TRBD1	TRBJ1-5	TRBV28	CASSTEGAGNQPQHF	TGTGCCAGCAGTACCGAGGGGGCAGGCAATCAGCCCCAGCATTTT
few	NA	TRBJ1-5	TRBV28	CASSLKRNQPQHF	TGTGCCAGCAGTTTAAAGAGGAATCAGCCCCAGCATTTT
NA	NA	TRBJ2-5	TRBV3-1/TRBV3-2	CASSQDTGAQYF	TGTGCCAGCAGCCAAGACACCGGGGCCCAGTACTTC
NA	NA	TRBJ1-1	TRBV7-2	CASSPPTLGYTEAFF	TGTGCCAGCAGCCCTCCAACGCTCGGGTACACTGAAGCTTTCTTT